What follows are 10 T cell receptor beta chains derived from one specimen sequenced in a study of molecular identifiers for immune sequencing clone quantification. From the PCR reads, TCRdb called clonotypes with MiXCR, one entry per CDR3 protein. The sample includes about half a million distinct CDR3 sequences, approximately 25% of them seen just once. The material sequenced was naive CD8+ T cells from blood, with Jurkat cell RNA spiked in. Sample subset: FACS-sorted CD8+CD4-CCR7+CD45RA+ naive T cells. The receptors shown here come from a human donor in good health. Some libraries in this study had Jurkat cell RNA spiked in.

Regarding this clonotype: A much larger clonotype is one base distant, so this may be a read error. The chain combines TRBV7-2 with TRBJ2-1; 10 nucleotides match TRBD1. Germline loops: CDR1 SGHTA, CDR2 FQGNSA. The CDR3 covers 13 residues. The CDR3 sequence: CASRSDRGQEQVF. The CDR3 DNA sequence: TGTGCCAGCAGATCAGACAGGGGGCAGGAGCAGGTCTTC.

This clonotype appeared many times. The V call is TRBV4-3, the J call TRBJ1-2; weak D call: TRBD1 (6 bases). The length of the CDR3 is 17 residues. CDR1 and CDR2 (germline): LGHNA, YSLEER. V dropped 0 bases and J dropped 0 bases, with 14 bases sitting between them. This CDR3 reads CASSQESPGTTNYGYTF. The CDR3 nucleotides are TGCGCCAGCAGCCAAGAAAGTCCCGGGACAACTAACTATGGCTACACCTTC.

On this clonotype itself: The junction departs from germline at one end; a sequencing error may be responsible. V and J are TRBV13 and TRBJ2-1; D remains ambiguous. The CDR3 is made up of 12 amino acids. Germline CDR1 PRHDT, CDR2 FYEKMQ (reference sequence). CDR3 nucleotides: TGTGCCAGCAGGTCCGGCTACAATGAGCAGTCCTTC. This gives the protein CASRSGYNEQSF.

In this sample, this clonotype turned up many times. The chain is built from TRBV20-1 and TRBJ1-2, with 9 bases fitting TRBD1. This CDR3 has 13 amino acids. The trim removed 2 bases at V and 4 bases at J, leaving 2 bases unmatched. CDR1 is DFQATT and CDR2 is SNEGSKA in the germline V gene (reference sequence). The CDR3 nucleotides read TGCAGTGCTAGATTGGGACAGGGCTATGGCTACACCTTC. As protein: CSARLGQGYGYTF.

The CDR3 DNA reads as TGCGCCAGCAGCCCGGGACTAGCGTTCTACGAGCAGTACTTC. Translated, it gives CASSPGLAFYEQYF. This chain links TRBV4-3 with TRBJ2-7; TRBD2 matches at 10 bases. The CDR3 spans 14 residues. Trimming removed 4 bases from V and 3 bases from J; junction bases left unmatched: 3. Germline lookup yields CDR1 LGHNA and CDR2 YSLEER.

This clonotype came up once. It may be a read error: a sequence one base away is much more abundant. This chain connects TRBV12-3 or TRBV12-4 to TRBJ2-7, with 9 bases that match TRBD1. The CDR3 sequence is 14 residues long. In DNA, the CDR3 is TGTGTCAGCAGTATTGGGACAGGGTTTTACGAGCAGTACTTC. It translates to CVSSIGTGFYEQYF.

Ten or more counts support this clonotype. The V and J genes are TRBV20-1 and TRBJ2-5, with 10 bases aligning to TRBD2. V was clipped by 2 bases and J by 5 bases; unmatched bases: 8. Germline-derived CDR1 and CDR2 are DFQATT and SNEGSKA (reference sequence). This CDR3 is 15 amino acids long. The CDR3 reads CSARPLAGARETQYF. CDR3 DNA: TGCAGTGCTAGACCTCTAGCGGGAGCTCGGGAGACCCAGTACTTC.

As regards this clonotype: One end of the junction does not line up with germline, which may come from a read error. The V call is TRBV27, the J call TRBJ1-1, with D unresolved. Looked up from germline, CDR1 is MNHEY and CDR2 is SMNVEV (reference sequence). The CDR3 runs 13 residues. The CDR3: CASRLSVNTEAFF. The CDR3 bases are TGTGCCAGCAGGTTATCAGTGAACACTGAAGCTTTCTTT.

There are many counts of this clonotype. DNA for the CDR3: TGTGCCAGCAGCCAAGAGGCGTCACTCTCAGATACGCAGTATTTT. As protein: CASSQEASLSDTQYF. The chain combines TRBV14 with TRBJ2-3; no clear D. This CDR3 is 15 amino acids long. The V gene lost 0 bases and the J gene lost 4 bases, with 11 bases spanning the gap. Germline V gene lookup returns CDR1 SGHDN and CDR2 FVKESK.

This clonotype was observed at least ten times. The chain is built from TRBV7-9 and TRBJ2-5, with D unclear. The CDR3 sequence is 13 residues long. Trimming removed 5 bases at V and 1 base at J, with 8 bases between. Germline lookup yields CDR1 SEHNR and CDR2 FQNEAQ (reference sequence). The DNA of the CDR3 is TGTGCCAGCAGCCACCTTCTCCAAGAGACCCAGTACTTC. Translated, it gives CASSHLLQETQYF.